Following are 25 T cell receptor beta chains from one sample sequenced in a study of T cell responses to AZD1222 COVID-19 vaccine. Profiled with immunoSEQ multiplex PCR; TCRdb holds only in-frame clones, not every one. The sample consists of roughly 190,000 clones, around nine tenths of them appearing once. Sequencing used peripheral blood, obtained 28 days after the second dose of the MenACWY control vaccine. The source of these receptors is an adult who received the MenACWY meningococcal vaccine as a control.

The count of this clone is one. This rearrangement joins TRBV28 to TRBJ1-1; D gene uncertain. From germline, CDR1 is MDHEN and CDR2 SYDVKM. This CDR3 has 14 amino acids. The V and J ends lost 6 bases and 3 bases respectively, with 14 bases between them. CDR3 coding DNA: TGTGCCAGCAGCAAAACCAGGTTGCACACTGAAGCTTTCTTT. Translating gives CASSKTRLHTEAFF.

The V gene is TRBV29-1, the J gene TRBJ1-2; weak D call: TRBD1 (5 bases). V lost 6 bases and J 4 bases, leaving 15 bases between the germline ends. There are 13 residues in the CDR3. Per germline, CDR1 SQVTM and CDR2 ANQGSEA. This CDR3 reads CSVRTLGGYGYTF. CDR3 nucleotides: TGCAGCGTCCGGACTCTTGGGGGCTATGGCTACACCTTC. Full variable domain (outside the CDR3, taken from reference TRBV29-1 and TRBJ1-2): SAVISQKPSRDICQRGTSLTIQCQVDSQVTMMFWYRQQPGQSLTLIATANQGSEATYESGFVIDKFPISRPNLTFSTLTVSNMSPEDSSIYLCSVRTLGGYGYTFGSGTRLTVV.

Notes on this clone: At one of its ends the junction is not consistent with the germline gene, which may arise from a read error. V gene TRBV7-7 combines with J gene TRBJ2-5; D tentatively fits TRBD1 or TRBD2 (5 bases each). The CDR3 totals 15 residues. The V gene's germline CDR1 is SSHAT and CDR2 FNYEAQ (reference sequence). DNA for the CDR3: TGTGCTAGCAGCCTAGGAGGACACCACCAAGAGACCCAGTACTTC. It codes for CASSLGGHHQETQYF.

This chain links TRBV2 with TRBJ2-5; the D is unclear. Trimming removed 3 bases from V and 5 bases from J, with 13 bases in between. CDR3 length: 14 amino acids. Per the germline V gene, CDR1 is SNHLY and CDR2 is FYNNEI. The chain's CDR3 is CASSDPRVRETQYF. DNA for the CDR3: TGTGCCAGCAGTGACCCAAGAGTCAGGGAGACCCAGTACTTC.

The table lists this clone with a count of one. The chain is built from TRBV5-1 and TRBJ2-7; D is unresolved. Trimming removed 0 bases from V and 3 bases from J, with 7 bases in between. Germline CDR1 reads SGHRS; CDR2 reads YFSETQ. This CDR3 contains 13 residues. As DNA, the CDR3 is TGCGCCAGCAGCTTGGTTCCTTACTACGAGCAGTACTTC. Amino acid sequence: CASSLVPYYEQYF.

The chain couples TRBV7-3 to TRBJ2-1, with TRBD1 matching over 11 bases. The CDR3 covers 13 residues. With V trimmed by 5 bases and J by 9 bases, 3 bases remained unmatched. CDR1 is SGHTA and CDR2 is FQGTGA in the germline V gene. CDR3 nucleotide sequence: TGTGCCAGCAGCATAGGGACAGGGGGTGAGCAGTTCTTC. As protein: CASSIGTGGEQFF.

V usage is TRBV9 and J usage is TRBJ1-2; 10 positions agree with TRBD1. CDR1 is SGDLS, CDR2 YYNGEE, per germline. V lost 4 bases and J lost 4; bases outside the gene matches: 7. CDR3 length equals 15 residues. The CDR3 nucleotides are TGTGCCAGCAGCTCCCGGGACAGGGGCGTCTATGGCTACACCTTC. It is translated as CASSSRDRGVYGYTF.

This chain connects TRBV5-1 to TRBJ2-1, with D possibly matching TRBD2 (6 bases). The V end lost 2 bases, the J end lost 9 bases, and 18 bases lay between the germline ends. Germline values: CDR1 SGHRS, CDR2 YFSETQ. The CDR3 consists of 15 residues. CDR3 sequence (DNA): TGCGCCAGCAGCTTTTTCCGGGAGAGATTGGCTGAGCAGTTCTTC. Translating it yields CASSFFRERLAEQFF.

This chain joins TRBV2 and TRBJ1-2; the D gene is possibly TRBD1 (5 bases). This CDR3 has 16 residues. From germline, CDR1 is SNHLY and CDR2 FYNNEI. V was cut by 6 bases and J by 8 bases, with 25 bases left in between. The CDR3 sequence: CASRMDTARADGGYTF. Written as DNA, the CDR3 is TGTGCCAGCAGAATGGACACGGCAAGAGCCGATGGGGGCTACACCTTC.

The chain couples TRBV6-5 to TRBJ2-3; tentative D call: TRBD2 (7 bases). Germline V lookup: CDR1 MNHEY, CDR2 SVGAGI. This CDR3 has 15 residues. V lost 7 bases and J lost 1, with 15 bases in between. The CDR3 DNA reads TGTGCCAGCAAGGGGGAGGGCCGGGGCACAGATACGCAGTATTTT. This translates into CASKGEGRGTDTQYF.

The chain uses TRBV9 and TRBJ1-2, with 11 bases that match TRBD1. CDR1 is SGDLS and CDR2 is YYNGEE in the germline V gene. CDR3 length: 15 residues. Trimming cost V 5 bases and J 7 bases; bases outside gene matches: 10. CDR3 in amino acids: CASSAVRTGGVGYTF. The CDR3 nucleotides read TGTGCCAGCAGTGCGGTCAGGACAGGGGGCGTTGGCTACACCTTC.

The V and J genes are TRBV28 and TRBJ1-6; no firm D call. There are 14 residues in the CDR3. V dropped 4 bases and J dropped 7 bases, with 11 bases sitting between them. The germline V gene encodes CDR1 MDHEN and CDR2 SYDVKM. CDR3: CASSSLGWNSPLHF. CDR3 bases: TGTGCCAGCAGTTCCCTGGGGTGGAATTCACCCCTCCACTTT.

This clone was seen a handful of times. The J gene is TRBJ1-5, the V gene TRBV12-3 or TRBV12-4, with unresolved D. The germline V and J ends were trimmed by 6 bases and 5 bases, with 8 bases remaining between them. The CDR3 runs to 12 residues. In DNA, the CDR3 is TGTGCCAGCAGGCGCTTTGATCAGCCCCAGCATTTT. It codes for CASRRFDQPQHF.

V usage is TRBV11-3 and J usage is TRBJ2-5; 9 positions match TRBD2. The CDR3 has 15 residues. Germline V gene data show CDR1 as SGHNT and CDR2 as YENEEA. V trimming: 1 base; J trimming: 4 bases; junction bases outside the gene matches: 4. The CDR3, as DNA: TGTGCCAGCAGCTTAGGGGCGGGAGGGGCAGAGACCCAGTACTTC. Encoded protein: CASSLGAGGAETQYF.

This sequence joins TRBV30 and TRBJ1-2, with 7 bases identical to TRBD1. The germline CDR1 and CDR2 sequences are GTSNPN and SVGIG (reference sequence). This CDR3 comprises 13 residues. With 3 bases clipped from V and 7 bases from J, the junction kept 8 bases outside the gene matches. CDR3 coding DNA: TGTGCCTGGAGATTTGACAGGGACCGTGGCTACACCTTC. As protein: CAWRFDRDRGYTF.

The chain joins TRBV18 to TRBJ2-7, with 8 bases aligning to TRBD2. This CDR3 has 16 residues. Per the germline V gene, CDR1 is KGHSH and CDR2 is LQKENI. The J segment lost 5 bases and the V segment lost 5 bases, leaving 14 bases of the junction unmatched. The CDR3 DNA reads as TGTGCCAGCTCAATTACGACCGGGACTAGTATGCACGAGCAGTACTTC. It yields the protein CASSITTGTSMHEQYF.

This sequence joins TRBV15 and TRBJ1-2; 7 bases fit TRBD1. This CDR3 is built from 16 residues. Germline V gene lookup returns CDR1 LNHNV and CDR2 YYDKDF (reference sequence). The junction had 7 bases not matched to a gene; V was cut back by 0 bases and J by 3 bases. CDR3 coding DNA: TGTGCCACCAGCAGAGATCGGGTAGACAGGGACTATGGCTACACCTTC. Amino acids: CATSRDRVDRDYGYTF.

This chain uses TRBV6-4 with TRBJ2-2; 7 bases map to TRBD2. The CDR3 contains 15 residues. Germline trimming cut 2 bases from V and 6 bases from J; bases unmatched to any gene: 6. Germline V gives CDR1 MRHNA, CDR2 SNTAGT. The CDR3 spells CASSDVSSGAGELFF. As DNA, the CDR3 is TGTGCCAGCAGTGACGTGTCTAGCGGAGCCGGGGAGCTGTTTTTT.

The CDR3 spells CASSIVLSWTSGPYNEQFF. CDR3 nucleotide sequence: TGTGCCAGCAGTATTGTCCTCTCTTGGACTAGCGGGCCTTACAATGAGCAGTTCTTC. V gene TRBV6-2 or TRBV6-3 combines with J gene TRBJ2-1; the match to TRBD2 covers 11 bases. This CDR3 comprises 19 residues. The junction had 16 bases not matched to a gene; V was cut back by 5 bases and J by 4 bases. Germline V gene sequence: CDR1 MNHEY, CDR2 SVGEGT.

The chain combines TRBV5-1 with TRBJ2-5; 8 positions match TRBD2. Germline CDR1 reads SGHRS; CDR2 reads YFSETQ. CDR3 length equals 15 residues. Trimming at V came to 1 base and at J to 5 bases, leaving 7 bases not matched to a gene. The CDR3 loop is CASSLSAGVEETQYF. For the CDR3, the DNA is TGCGCCAGCAGCTTGTCAGCGGGAGTGGAGGAGACCCAGTACTTC.

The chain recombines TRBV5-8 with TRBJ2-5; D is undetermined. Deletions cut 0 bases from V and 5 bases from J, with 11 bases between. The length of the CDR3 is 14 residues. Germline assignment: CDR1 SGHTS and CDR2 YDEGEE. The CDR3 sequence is CASSLGAGWETQYF. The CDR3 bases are TGTGCCAGCAGCTTGGGGGCCGGTTGGGAGACCCAGTACTTC.

In DNA, the CDR3 is TGTGCCAGCAGCTTGGTCGGCCCCAATCAGCCCCAGCATTTT. It is translated as CASSLVGPNQPQHF. The V gene is TRBV7-9, the J gene TRBJ1-5; D gene ambiguous. V lost 3 bases and J lost 3, with 9 bases in between. Germline V gives CDR1 SEHNR, CDR2 FQNEAQ (reference sequence). The CDR3 loop spans 14 amino acids.

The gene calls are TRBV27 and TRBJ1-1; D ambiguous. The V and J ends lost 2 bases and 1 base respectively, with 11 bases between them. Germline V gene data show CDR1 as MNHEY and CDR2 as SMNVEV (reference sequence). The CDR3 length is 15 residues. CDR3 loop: CASSLGWGSNTEAFF. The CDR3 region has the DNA TGTGCCAGCAGTTTAGGGTGGGGTTCGAACACTGAAGCTTTCTTT.

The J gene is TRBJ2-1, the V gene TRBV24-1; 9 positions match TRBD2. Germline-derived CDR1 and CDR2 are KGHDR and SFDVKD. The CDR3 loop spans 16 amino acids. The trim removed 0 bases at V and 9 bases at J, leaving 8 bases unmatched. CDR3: CATSDLSVAGEVEQFF. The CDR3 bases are TGTGCCACCAGTGATTTGTCAGTAGCGGGAGAAGTTGAGCAGTTCTTC.

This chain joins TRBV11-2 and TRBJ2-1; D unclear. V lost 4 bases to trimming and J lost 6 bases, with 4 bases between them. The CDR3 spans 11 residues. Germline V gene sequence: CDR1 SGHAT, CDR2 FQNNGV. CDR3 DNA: TGTGCCAGCAGCTATATCAATGAGCAGTTCTTC. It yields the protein CASSYINEQFF.